This T cell receptor (beta chain) was recorded in a study of blood T cell repertoires in COVID-19. Trimming removed 3 bases from V and 5 bases from J; junction bases left unmatched: 10. This CDR3 region has 16 residues. CDR1 and CDR2 from the germline V gene are SGHNT and YYREEE (reference sequence). Original data processing: Estimates of nucleated cell counts were drawn from the amplification of reference gene primers. Some clones are missing from TCRdb's copy, which holds only in-frame ones; the method was immunoSEQ multiplex PCR. V, J and clone size are taken as reported in that table, and D and trimming were inferred from the DNA itself. The sample shows 250,000 to 300,000 clones, around 88% of them seen only once.

The chain employs TRBV5-4 and TRBJ2-2, with TRBD2 identical over 7 bases. The sequence was obtained from a woman aged 70 to 79 with COVID-19, enrolled during active disease. What was sequenced was peripheral blood. The CDR3 protein is CASSWAVRGGTGELFF. DNA for the CDR3: TGTGCCAGCAGCTGGGCCGTGAGGGGAGGGACCGGGGAGCTGTTTTTT.